This T cell receptor (beta chain) was retrieved from a study of beta chain features in type 1 diabetes. Germline CDR1 is SGHVS and CDR2 is FQNEAQ. The length of the CDR3 is 12 residues. Between the trimmed V and J ends, which lost 5 bases and 9 bases, there was a span of 14 bases. In this sample, this clone turned up a few times. The antigen remains unidentified. Regarding the study as a whole: Using cDNA template may skew counts toward highly expressing activated cells. TCRB CDR3s from Type 1 diabetes patients were moderately but significantly shorter in all four CD4+ subsets.

The investigators reverse transcribed all of the isolated RNA, so they sequenced expressed TCRB transcripts. Assay: immunoSEQ multiplex PCR; the TCRdb copy retains only in-frame clones and omits some. The table records 970,000 or so clones, 17% of them present only once. The rearrangement links TRBV7-8 to TRBJ2-7; D perhaps matches TRBD1 (6 bases). The sequence was collected from a woman between 18 and 30 years old in good health. Sequencing was performed on naive CD4+ T cells from blood. The CDR3 loop reads CASSQRSRGQYF. The DNA for the CDR3 is TGTGCCAGCAGCCAAAGGAGCAGGGGGCAGTACTTC.